Listed here is a single TCR beta chain. The germline CDR1 and CDR2 sequences are MGHRA and YSYEKL. This CDR3 contains 14 residues. The ends were cut back, 0 bases at V and 6 bases at J, with 11 bases in the middle. This sample was taken from a study of Ad26.COV2.S vaccination and SARS-CoV-2 variants. Treatment indicated: some 19 received Ad26.COV2.S at low or high dose, single or two shots; about five received placebo; per-sample allocation not given. On day 63 after the first injection, vaccine and placebo recipients gave samples. Some clones are missing from TCRdb's copy, which holds only in-frame ones; the method was immunoSEQ multiplex PCR. The sample holds 350,000 to 500,000 clones, approximately 92% seen once.

The sample in question was peripheral blood, obtained in a trial of Ad26.COV2.S vaccine versus placebo. The chain recombines TRBV4-1 with TRBJ1-1; D call uncertain. This clonotype originated in a person aged 18-65 years who received the Ad26.COV2.S COVID-19 vaccine or a placebo. CDR3 sequence reads: CASSQDYGVPEAFF. In DNA form, the CDR3 reads TGCGCCAGCAGCCAAGATTATGGGGTCCCTGAAGCTTTCTTT.